A single sample gave rise to the 28 T cell receptor beta chains below, sequenced in a study of blood T cell repertoires in COVID-19. The table came from immunoSEQ multiplex PCR; TCRdb's copy has only in-frame clones and leaves some out. The table records roughly 75,000 clones, over 75% of them present only once. The specimen sequenced was peripheral blood. These receptors came from a man aged 45 to 65 with COVID-19, enrolled during active disease.

V and J are TRBV28 and TRBJ2-7; maybe TRBD2 (6 bases). Per germline, CDR1 MDHEN and CDR2 SYDVKM. V lost 7 bases and J lost 0, with 10 bases in between. This CDR3 comprises 13 residues. Here the CDR3 reads CASNGGASYEQYF. The CDR3 nucleotides are TGTGCCAGCAACGGCGGGGCCTCCTACGAGCAGTACTTC.

The genes are TRBV9 and TRBJ2-7, with D maybe TRBD2 (5 bases). The CDR3 is 14 residues long. V lost 2 bases and J lost 4, with 13 bases in between. Germline assignment: CDR1 SGDLS and CDR2 YYNGEE. The CDR3 region is CASSVGTRAYEQYF. As DNA, the CDR3 is TGTGCCAGCAGCGTGGGCACGCGGGCGTACGAGCAGTACTTC.

V gene TRBV19 combines with J gene TRBJ1-1, with D hard to call. Germline CDR1 LNHDA, CDR2 SQIVND (reference sequence). This CDR3 spans 13 amino acids. V lost 5 bases and J 4 bases, leaving 11 bases between the germline ends. CDR3 sequence reads: CASSGSWATEAFF. The CDR3 nucleotides read TGTGCCAGTAGTGGTTCCTGGGCCACTGAAGCTTTCTTT.

This chain links TRBV5-1 with TRBJ2-5, with 7 positions matching TRBD2. In germline, CDR1 is SGHRS, CDR2 YFSETQ. This CDR3 comprises 15 residues. Trimming removed 1 base from V and 0 bases from J; junction bases left unmatched: 3. CDR3 coding DNA: TGCGCCAGCAGCTTGTTCGGGACTAACCAAGAGACCCAGTACTTC. It is translated as CASSLFGTNQETQYF.

The J gene is TRBJ2-7, the V gene TRBV7-2; tentative D call: TRBD1 (6 bases). CDR3 length: 16 amino acids. Trimming shortened V by 5 bases and J by 0 bases, and 17 bases separated the two germline ends. Germline assignment: CDR1 SGHTA and CDR2 FQGNSA. The CDR3 DNA reads as TGTGCCAGCAGCCCCCGGGACATCCAGAGCTCCTACGAGCAGTACTTC. Protein: CASSPRDIQSSYEQYF. The full variable domain, its missing parts supplied by reference TRBV7-2 and TRBJ2-7, is GAGVSQSPSNKVTEKGKDVELRCDPISGHTALYWYRQSLGQGLEFLIYFQGNSAPDKSGLPSDRFSAERTGGSVSTLTIQRTQQEDSAVYLCASSPRDIQSSYEQYFGPGTRLTVT.

The gene calls are TRBV7-2 and TRBJ1-2; 7 bases align to TRBD1. This CDR3 has 16 residues. Trimming took 4 bases from V and 6 from J; bases not matched to a gene: 14. The V gene's germline CDR1 is SGHTA and CDR2 FQGNSA. The CDR3 region is CASSSPKGGASNGYTF. CDR3 DNA sequence: TGTGCCAGCAGCTCCCCCAAAGGGGGCGCATCTAATGGCTACACCTTC.

The CDR3 DNA reads TGTGCCAGCAGTTACTTGACAGGGTGGACCGGGGAGCTGTTTTTT. Translating gives CASSYLTGWTGELFF. This chain uses TRBV6-2 or TRBV6-3 with TRBJ2-2; 7 bases are shared with TRBD1. This CDR3 contains 15 residues. The germline V gene encodes CDR1 MNHEY and CDR2 SVGEGT. The V and J ends lost 1 base and 5 bases, in that order; junction bases with no gene match: 4.

The chain links TRBV28 to TRBJ1-4; 7 nucleotides align to TRBD1. Germline V gene data show CDR1 as MDHEN and CDR2 as SYDVKM. CDR3 length: 15 amino acids. After removal of 3 bases from V and 5 bases from J, the junction contained 6 bases not matched to a gene. CDR3 nucleotide sequence: TGTGCCAGCAGTTTGACGGGACAGCGCAATGAAAAACTGTTTTTT. Amino acid sequence: CASSLTGQRNEKLFF.

There are a few counts of this clone. This chain uses TRBV5-1 with TRBJ2-3; TRBD2 aligns across 12 bases. V was clipped by 3 bases and J by 2 bases; unmatched bases: 4. The germline gives CDR1 SGHRS, CDR2 YFSETQ. The CDR3 sequence is 16 residues long. CDR3 region: CASSSGLAGSTDTQYF. The DNA of the CDR3 is TGCGCCAGCAGCTCCGGACTAGCGGGGTCCACAGATACGCAGTATTTT.

The rearrangement links TRBV5-1 to TRBJ1-4; perhaps TRBD1 as D (5 bases). Germline-derived CDR1 and CDR2 are SGHRS and YFSETQ. V dropped 2 bases and J dropped 3 bases, with 8 bases sitting between them. This CDR3 region has 14 residues. CDR3 residues: CASSFGGANEKLFF. The CDR3 DNA reads as TGCGCCAGCAGCTTTGGGGGGGCTAATGAAAAACTGTTTTTT.

CDR3 region: CASRATGGMGTEAFF. CDR3 coding DNA: TGCGCCAGCAGGGCGACAGGGGGTATGGGCACTGAAGCTTTCTTT. The chain uses TRBV10-1 and TRBJ1-1, with 9 positions matching TRBD1. The CDR3 totals 15 residues. The V segment lost 6 bases and the J segment 4 bases; nucleotides outside the gene matches: 9. Germline values: CDR1 WNHNN, CDR2 SYGVQD (reference sequence).

The genes are TRBV9 and TRBJ2-7; TRBD2 might be the D (5 bases). Per germline, CDR1 SGDLS and CDR2 YYNGEE. The CDR3 consists of 13 residues. V was cut by 1 base and J by 4 bases, with 9 bases left in between. The CDR3: CASSVNGNYEQYF. DNA of the CDR3: TGTGCCAGCAGCGTAAACGGGAATTACGAGCAGTACTTC.

For the CDR3, the DNA is TGCGCCAGCAGCCCGGGACAGCCCTATGGCTACACCTTC. This encodes CASSPGQPYGYTF. The chain carries TRBV5-1 and TRBJ1-2; 7 nucleotides line up with TRBD1. The CDR3 is 13 amino acids. After removal of 4 bases from V and 4 bases from J, the junction contained 4 bases not matched to a gene. The V gene's germline CDR1 is SGHRS and CDR2 YFSETQ.

This chain joins TRBV9 and TRBJ2-1, with D maybe TRBD1 (5 bases). Trimming pared 0 bases from V and 0 bases from J, leaving 13 bases between. The CDR3 is made up of 17 amino acids. The V gene's germline CDR1 is SGDLS and CDR2 YYNGEE. CDR3 DNA sequence: TGTGCCAGCAGCGTAGAAATTGGGCAGGGCTCCTACAATGAGCAGTTCTTC. This sequence encodes CASSVEIGQGSYNEQFF.

The chain is built from TRBV5-4 and TRBJ2-5; possibly TRBD2 for D (5 bases). Deletions cut 1 base from V and 5 bases from J, with 12 bases between. CDR1 and CDR2 from the germline V gene are SGHNT and YYREEE (reference sequence). The length of the CDR3 is 14 residues. CDR3 sequence: CASSLQEAQETQYF. CDR3 in DNA: TGTGCCAGCAGCTTGCAGGAGGCGCAGGAGACCCAGTACTTC.

The sample holds a few counts of this clone. The CDR3 DNA is TGTGCCACCAGCGCGGGAACTAATGAAAAACTGTTTTTT. It specifies CATSAGTNEKLFF. This rearrangement joins TRBV15 to TRBJ1-4; no clear D gene. V was cut by 5 bases and J by 1 base, with 5 bases left in between. This CDR3 has 13 residues. The germline V gene encodes CDR1 LNHNV and CDR2 YYDKDF (reference sequence).

The chain is built from TRBV4-1 and TRBJ1-2, with D perhaps TRBD1 (5 bases). Germline CDR1 and CDR2: MGHRA and YSYEKL. The V end lost 0 bases, the J end lost 2 bases, and 7 bases lay between the germline ends. The CDR3 is 14 residues long. The CDR3 spells CASSQEKGNYGYTF. CDR3 bases: TGCGCCAGCAGCCAAGAAAAGGGGAACTATGGCTACACCTTC.

The CDR3 DNA reads as TGTGCCAGCAGCAACTACGACAGGGAGGCCGGGGAGCTGTTTTTT. It encodes CASSNYDREAGELFF. The chain employs TRBV5-6 and TRBJ2-2; D may be TRBD1 (7 bases). This CDR3 has 15 amino acids. CDR1 and CDR2 (germline): SGHDT, YYEEEE. The V gene lost 4 bases and the J gene lost 6 bases, with 16 bases spanning the gap.

CDR3 nucleotide sequence: TGCGCCAGCGCCCCGGGATTTAACACTGAAGCTTTCTTT. Translating gives CASAPGFNTEAFF. The V call is TRBV10-2, the J call TRBJ1-1; D is unresolved. V lost 8 bases and J 2 bases, leaving 12 bases between the germline ends. In germline, CDR1 is WSHSY, CDR2 SAAADI. This CDR3 is built from 13 residues.

This clone was detected only once. V is TRBV19 and J is TRBJ1-1, with TRBD1 as a possible D gene (5 bases). This CDR3 is built from 13 residues. Deletions cut 7 bases from V and 5 bases from J, with 14 bases between. CDR1 and CDR2 (germline): LNHDA, SQIVND (reference sequence). The CDR3 sequence is CASTETARTEAFF. CDR3 nucleotide sequence: TGTGCCAGTACTGAGACAGCCAGGACTGAAGCTTTCTTT. Full variable domain (remainder filled in from reference TRBV19 and TRBJ1-1): DGGITQSPKYLFRKEGQNVTLSCEQNLNHDAMYWYRQDPGQGLRLIYYSQIVNDFQKGDIAEGYSVSREKKESFPLTVTSAQKNPTAFYLCASTETARTEAFFGQGTRLTVV.

This sequence joins TRBV5-4 and TRBJ1-2; D is ambiguous. Germline V gene data show CDR1 as SGHNT and CDR2 as YYREEE (reference sequence). Trimming took off 3 bases at V and 7 bases at J, with 16 bases between the two ends. The CDR3 runs 14 residues. The CDR3 loop is CASSSRAGWRGYTF. In DNA form, the CDR3 reads TGTGCCAGCAGCTCTCGGGCGGGGTGGCGTGGCTACACCTTC.

The chain combines TRBV11-1 with TRBJ2-1; TRBD2 is a possible D gene (6 bases). Germline V gene sequence: CDR1 SGHAT, CDR2 FQDESV (reference sequence). CDR3 length: 18 amino acids. The V gene lost 0 bases and the J gene lost 0 bases, with 15 bases spanning the gap. CDR3 nucleotides: TGTGCCAGCAGCTTAGCGCTATCGCGGGGCGTCTCCTACAATGAGCAGTTCTTC. This sequence encodes CASSLALSRGVSYNEQFF.

The chain couples TRBV9 to TRBJ2-7; 9 nucleotides line up with TRBD1. Germline V gene lookup returns CDR1 SGDLS and CDR2 YYNGEE. The CDR3 consists of 16 residues. Trimming at V came to 4 bases and at J to 3 bases, leaving 11 bases not matched to a gene. In DNA form, the CDR3 reads TGTGCCAGCAGCTTCGCCGGGACAGGGAGTAACTACGAGCAGTACTTC. It yields the protein CASSFAGTGSNYEQYF.

This sequence joins TRBV6-5 and TRBJ2-1; TRBD2 agrees at 12 bases. Germline CDR1 reads MNHEY; CDR2 reads SVGAGI. Unmatched junction bases numbered 0, after V lost 0 bases and J lost 3 bases. The CDR3 length is 16 residues. The CDR3 DNA sequence: TGTGCCAGCAGTTACTCGGGACTAGCGGGCTACAATGAGCAGTTCTTC. Protein: CASSYSGLAGYNEQFF.

The chain employs TRBV30 and TRBJ2-2; D is unresolved. This CDR3 contains 12 residues. Germline V lookup: CDR1 GTSNPN, CDR2 SVGIG (reference sequence). V gave up 2 bases and J gave up 3 bases, with 4 bases separating them. CDR3 sequence (DNA): TGTGCCTGGAGTCCTCACACCGGGGAGCTGTTTTTT. Protein product: CAWSPHTGELFF.

V gene TRBV4-2 combines with J gene TRBJ1-2; D is uncertain. Trimming cost V 2 bases and J 8 bases, with 6 bases left between them. This CDR3 has 11 amino acids. Germline-derived CDR1 and CDR2 are LGHNA and YNFKEQ. The CDR3 loop is CASSQREGYTF. Written as DNA, the CDR3 is TGTGCCAGCAGCCAAAGGGAGGGCTACACCTTC.

This sequence joins TRBV30 and TRBJ2-3; D call uncertain. V shed 7 bases and J shed 5 bases, with 13 bases lying between them. Germline V CDR1 and CDR2: GTSNPN, SVGIG (reference sequence). This CDR3 has 12 residues. The CDR3 nucleotides read TGTGCCTCTGGATCCGGCGGAGATACGCAGTATTTT. As protein: CASGSGGDTQYF.

This chain links TRBV15 with TRBJ2-1; TRBD2 matches at 7 bases. CDR1 LNHNV and CDR2 YYDKDF come from the germline V gene (reference sequence). The CDR3 covers 16 residues. After removal of 6 bases from V and 1 base from J, the junction contained 9 bases not matched to a gene. CDR3 nucleotide sequence: TGTGCCACCAGTAGGGGCGGGAGCGAATCCTACAATGAGCAGTTCTTC. Translated, it gives CATSRGGSESYNEQFF. Full variable domain (outside the CDR3, taken from reference TRBV15 and TRBJ2-1): DAMVIQNPRYQVTQFGKPVTLSCSQTLNHNVMYWYQQKSSQAPKLLFHYYDKDFNNEADTPDNFQSRRPNTSFCFLDIRSPGLGDTAMYLCATSRGGSESYNEQFFGPGTRLTVL.